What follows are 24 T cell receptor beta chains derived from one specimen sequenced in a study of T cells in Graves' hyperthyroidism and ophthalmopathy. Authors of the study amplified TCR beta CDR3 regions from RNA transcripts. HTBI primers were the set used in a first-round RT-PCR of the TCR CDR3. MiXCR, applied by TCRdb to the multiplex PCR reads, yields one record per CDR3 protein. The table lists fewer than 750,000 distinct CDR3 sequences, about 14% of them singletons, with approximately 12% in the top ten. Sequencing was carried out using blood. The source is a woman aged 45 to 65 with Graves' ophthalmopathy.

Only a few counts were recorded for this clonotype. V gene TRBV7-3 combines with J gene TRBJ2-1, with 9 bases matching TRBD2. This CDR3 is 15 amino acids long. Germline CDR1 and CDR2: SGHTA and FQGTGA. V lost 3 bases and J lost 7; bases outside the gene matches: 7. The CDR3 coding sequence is TGTGCCAGCAGCTTGTCGGCGGGAGGGTGGAATGAGCAGTTCTTC. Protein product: CASSLSAGGWNEQFF.

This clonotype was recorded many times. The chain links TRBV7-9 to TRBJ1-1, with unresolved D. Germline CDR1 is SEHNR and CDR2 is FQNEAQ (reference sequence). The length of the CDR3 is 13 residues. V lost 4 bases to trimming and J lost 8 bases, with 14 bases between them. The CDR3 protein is CASSSFLSVEAFF. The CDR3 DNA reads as TGTGCCAGCAGCTCCTTTCTTTCGGTCGAAGCTTTCTTT.

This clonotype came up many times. This CDR3 reads CASSGGTSGRETQYF. DNA for the CDR3: TGTGCCAGCAGCGGGGGGACTAGCGGGAGAGAGACCCAGTACTTC. The chain carries TRBV9 and TRBJ2-5; 14 nucleotides align to TRBD2. CDR1 and CDR2 (germline): SGDLS, YYNGEE. This CDR3 spans 15 amino acids. The J segment lost 4 bases and the V segment lost 3 bases, leaving 2 bases of the junction unmatched.

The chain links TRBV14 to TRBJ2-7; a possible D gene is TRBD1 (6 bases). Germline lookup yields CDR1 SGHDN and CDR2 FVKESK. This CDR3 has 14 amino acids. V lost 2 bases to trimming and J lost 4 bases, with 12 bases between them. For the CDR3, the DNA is TGTGCCAGCAGCCAATTAGGACAGCTTTACGAGCAGTACTTC. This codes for CASSQLGQLYEQYF.

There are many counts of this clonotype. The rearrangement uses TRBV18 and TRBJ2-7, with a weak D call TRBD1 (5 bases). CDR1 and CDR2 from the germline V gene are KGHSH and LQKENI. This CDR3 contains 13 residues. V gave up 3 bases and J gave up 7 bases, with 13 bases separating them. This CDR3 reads CASSPSQGGEQYF. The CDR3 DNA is TGTGCCAGCTCACCGTCTCAGGGTGGTGAGCAGTACTTC.

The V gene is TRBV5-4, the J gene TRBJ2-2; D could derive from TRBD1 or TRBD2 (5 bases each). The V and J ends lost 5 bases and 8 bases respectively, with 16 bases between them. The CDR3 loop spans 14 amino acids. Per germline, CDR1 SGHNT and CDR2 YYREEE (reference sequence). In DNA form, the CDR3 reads TGTGCCAGCAGAACGGCCAACGAGGGGGGGGAGCTGTTTTTT. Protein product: CASRTANEGGELFF.

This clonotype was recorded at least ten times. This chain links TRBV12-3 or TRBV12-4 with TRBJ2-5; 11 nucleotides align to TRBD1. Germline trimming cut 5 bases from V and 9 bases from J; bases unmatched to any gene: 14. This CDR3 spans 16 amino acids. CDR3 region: CASSLNLRDRGFAQYF. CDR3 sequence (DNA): TGTGCCAGCAGTCTTAATCTCCGGGACAGGGGGTTTGCCCAGTACTTC.

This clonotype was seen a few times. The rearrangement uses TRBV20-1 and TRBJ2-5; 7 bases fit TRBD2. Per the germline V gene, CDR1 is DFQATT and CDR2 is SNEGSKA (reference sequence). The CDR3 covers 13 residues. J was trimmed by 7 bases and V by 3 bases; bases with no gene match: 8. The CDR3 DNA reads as TGCAGTGCTAGTGGCGGGGGAGGAGTGACCCAGTACTTC. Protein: CSASGGGGVTQYF.

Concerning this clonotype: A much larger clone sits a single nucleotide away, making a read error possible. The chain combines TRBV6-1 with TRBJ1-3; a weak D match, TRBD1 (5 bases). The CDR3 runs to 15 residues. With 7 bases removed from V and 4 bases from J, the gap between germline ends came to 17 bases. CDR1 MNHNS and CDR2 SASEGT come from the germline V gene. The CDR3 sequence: CASNPRSGPGNTIYF. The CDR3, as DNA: TGTGCCAGCAACCCGCGGTCGGGACCCGGAAACACCATATATTTT.

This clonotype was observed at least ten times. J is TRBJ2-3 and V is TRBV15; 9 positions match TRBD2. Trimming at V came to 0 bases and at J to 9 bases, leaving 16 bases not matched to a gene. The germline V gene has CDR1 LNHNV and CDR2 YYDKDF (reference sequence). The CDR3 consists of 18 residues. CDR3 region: CATSRDLGQAGGRWTQYF. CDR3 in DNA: TGTGCCACCAGCAGAGATTTGGGCCAGGCGGGGGGGCGGTGGACGCAGTATTTT.

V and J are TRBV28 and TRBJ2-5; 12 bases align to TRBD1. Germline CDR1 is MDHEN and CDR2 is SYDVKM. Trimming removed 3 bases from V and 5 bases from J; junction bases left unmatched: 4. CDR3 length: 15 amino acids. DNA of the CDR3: TGTGCCAGCAGTTTGCCGGGACAGGGGGCTGAGACCCAGTACTTC. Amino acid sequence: CASSLPGQGAETQYF.

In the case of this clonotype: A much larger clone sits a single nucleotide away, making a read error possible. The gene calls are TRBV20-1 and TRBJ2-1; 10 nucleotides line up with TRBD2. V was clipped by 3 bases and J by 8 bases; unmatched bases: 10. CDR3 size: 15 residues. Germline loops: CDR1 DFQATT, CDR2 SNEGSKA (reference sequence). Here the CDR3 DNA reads TGCAGTGCTAGGGCCCTAGCGGGAGCGGGCGATGAGCAGTTCTTC. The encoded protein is CSARALAGAGDEQFF.

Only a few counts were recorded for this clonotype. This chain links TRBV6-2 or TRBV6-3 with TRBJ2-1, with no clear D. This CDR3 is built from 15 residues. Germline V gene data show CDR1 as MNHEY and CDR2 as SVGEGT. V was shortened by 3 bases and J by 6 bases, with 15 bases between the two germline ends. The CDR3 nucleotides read TGTGCCAGCAGTTATTCCCCAGTTACCCCCAATGAGCAGTTCTTC. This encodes CASSYSPVTPNEQFF.

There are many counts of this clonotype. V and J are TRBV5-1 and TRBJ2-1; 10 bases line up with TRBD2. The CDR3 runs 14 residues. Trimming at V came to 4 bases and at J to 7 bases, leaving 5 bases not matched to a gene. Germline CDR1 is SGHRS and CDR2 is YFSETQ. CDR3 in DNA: TGCGCCAGCAGCCTCGGACTAGCGGAAAATGAGCAGTTCTTC. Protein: CASSLGLAENEQFF. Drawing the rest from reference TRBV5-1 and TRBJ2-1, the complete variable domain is KAGVTQTPRYLIKTRGQQVTLSCSPISGHRSVSWYQQTPGQGLQFLFEYFSETQRNKGNFPGRFSGRQFSNSRSEMNVSTLELGDSALYLCASSLGLAENEQFFGPGTRLTVL.

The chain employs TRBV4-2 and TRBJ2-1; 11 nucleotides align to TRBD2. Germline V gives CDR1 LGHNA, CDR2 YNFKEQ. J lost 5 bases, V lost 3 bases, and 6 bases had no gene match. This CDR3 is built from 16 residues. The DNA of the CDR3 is TGTGCCAGCAGCCAGACCCTAGCGGGAGGAAACAATGAGCAGTTCTTC. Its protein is CASSQTLAGGNNEQFF.

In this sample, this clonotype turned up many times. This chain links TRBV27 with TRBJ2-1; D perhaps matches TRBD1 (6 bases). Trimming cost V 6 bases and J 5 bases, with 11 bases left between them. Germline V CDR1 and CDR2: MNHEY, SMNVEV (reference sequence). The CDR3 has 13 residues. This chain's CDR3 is CASSLGTHNEQFF. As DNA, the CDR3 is TGTGCCAGCAGCCTCGGGACACACAATGAGCAGTTCTTC.

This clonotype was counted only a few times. The CDR3 loop reads CASSRTSAETQYF. The CDR3 DNA reads TGTGCCAGTAGCAGGACTAGCGCAGAGACCCAGTACTTC. The chain carries TRBV19 and TRBJ2-5; 9 bases match TRBD2. V shed 6 bases, J shed 4 bases, and the junction held 3 bases outside the gene matches. The germline CDR1 and CDR2 sequences are LNHDA and SQIVND (reference sequence). CDR3 length: 13 residues. The complete variable domain, with remaining parts taken from reference TRBV19 and TRBJ2-5, reads DGGITQSPKYLFRKEGQNVTLSCEQNLNHDAMYWYRQDPGQGLRLIYYSQIVNDFQKGDIAEGYSVSREKKESFPLTVTSAQKNPTAFYLCASSRTSAETQYFGPGTRLLVL.

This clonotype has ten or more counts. The CDR3 sequence is CASSVGTGAYEQYF. The CDR3 nucleotides are TGTGCCAGCAGTGTCGGGACAGGAGCCTACGAGCAGTACTTC. V usage is TRBV9 and J usage is TRBJ2-7, with 8 bases that match TRBD1. Unmatched junction bases numbered 6, after V lost 5 bases and J lost 2 bases. Germline CDR1 and CDR2: SGDLS and YYNGEE. The CDR3 runs to 14 residues.

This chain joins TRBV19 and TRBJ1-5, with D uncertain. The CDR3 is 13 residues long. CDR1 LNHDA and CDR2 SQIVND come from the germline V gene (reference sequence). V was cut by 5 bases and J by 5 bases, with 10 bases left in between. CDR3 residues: CASSSARDQPQHF. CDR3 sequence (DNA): TGTGCCAGTAGTTCGGCACGAGATCAGCCCCAGCATTTT. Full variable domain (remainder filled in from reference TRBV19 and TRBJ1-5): DGGITQSPKYLFRKEGQNVTLSCEQNLNHDAMYWYRQDPGQGLRLIYYSQIVNDFQKGDIAEGYSVSREKKESFPLTVTSAQKNPTAFYLCASSSARDQPQHFGDGTRLSIL.

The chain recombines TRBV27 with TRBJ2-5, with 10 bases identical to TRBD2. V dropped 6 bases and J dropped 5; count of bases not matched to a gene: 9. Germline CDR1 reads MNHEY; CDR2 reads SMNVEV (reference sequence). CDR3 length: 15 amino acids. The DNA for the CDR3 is TGTGCCAGCAGCCGTCTAGCGGGAGTTGGTGAGACCCAGTACTTC. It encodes CASSRLAGVGETQYF.

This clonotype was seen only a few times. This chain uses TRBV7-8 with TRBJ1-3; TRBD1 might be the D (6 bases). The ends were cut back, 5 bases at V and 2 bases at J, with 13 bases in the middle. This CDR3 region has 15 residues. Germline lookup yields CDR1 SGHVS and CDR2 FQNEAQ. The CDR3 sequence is CASSVRDIAGNTIYF. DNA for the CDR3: TGTGCCAGCAGCGTCCGGGACATCGCTGGAAACACCATATATTTT.

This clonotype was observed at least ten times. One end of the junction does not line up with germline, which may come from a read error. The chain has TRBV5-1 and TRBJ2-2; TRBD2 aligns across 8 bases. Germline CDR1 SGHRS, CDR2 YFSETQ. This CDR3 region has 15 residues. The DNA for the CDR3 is TGTGCCAGCAGTTTGAGCGGGAGTAACACCGGGGAGCTGTTTTTT. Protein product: CASSLSGSNTGELFF. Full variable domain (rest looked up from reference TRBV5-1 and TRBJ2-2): KAGVTQTPRYLIKTRGQQVTLSCSPISGHRSVSWYQQTPGQGLQFLFEYFSETQRNKGNFPGRFSGRQFSNSRSEMNVSTLELGDSALYLCASSLSGSNTGELFFGEGSRLTVL.

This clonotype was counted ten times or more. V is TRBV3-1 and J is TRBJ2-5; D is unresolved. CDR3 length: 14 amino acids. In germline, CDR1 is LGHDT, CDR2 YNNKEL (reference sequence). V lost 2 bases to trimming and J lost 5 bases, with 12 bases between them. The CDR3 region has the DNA TGTGCCAGCAGCCAATCGGTGGCGGTGGAGACCCAGTACTTC. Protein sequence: CASSQSVAVETQYF.

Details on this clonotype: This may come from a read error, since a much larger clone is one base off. The CDR3 here is CVSSLIGGAYEQYF. The CDR3 DNA reads as TGTGTCAGCAGTTTAATTGGGGGAGCCTACGAGCAGTACTTC. V is TRBV12-3 or TRBV12-4 and J is TRBJ2-7; D possibly uses TRBD1 or TRBD2 (5 bases each). The CDR3 is made up of 14 amino acids.